The present entry profiles one T cell receptor beta chain with its context. The data belong to a study of blood T cell repertoires in COVID-19. Trimming took off 6 bases at V and 7 bases at J, with 18 bases between the two ends. The germline V gene has CDR1 SGHTA and CDR2 FQGNSA. The CDR3 runs 14 residues. Some clones are missing from TCRdb's copy, which holds only in-frame ones; the method was immunoSEQ multiplex PCR. The data show approximately 130,000 clones, under 85% seen once. This sequence was found in a man aged 35 to 55 with active or convalescent COVID-19. Specimen: peripheral blood. The rearrangement uses TRBV7-2 and TRBJ1-1; D may be TRBD1 (6 bases). The CDR3 reads CASSPTGIGLEAFF. Here the CDR3 DNA reads TGTGCCAGCAGTCCTACAGGGATTGGGCTTGAAGCTTTCTTT.